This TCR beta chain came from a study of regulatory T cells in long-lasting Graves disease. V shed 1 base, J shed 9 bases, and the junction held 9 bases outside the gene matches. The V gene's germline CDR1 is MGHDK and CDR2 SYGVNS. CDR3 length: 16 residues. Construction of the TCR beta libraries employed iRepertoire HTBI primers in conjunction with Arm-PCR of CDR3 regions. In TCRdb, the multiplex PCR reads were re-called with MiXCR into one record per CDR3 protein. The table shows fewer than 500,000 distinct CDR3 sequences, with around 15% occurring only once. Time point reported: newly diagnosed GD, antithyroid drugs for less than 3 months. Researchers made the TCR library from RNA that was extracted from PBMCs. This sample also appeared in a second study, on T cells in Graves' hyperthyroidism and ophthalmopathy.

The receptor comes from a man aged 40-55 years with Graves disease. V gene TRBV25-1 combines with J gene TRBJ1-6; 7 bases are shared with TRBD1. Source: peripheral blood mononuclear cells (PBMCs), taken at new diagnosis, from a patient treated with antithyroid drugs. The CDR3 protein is CASSELKGATPSPLHF. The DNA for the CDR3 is TGTGCCAGCAGTGAATTAAAGGGGGCGACCCCTTCACCCCTCCACTTT.